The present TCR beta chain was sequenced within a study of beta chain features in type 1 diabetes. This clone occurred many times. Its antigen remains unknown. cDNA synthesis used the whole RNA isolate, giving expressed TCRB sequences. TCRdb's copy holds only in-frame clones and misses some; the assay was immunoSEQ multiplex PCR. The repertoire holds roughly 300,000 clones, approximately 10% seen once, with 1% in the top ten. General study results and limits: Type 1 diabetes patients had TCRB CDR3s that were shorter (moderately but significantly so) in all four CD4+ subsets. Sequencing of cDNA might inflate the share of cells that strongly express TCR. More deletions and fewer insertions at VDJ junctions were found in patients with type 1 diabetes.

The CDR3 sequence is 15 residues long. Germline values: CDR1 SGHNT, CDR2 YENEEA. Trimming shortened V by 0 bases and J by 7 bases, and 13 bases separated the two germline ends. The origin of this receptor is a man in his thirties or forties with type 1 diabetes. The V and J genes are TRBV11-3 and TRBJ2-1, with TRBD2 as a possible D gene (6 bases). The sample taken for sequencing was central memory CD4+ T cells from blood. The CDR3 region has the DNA TGTGCCAGCAGCTTAGATGGAAGGGCGGGGAATGAGCAGTTCTTC. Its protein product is CASSLDGRAGNEQFF. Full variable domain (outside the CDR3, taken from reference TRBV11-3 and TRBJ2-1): EAGVVQSPRYKIIEKKQPVAFWCNPISGHNTLYWYLQNLGQGPELLIRYENEEAVDDSQLPKDRFSAERLKGVDSTLKIQPAELGDSAVYLCASSLDGRAGNEQFFGPGTRLTVL.